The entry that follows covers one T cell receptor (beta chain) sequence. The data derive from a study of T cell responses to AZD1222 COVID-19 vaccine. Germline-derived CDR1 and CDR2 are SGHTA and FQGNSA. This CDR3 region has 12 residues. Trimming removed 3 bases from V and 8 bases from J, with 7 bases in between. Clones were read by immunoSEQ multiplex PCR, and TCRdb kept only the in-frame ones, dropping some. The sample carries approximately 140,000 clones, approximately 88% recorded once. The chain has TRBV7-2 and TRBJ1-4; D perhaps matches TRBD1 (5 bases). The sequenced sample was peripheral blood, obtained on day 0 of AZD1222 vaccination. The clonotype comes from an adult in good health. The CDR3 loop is CASSFPGEKLFF. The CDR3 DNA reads TGTGCCAGCAGCTTTCCAGGGGAAAAACTGTTTTTT.